Described below is a single TCR beta chain sequence and its context. From germline, CDR1 is ENHRY and CDR2 SYGVKD. The CDR3 consists of 17 residues. This specimen belongs to a study of monozygotic twins with inflammatory bowel disease. TCRdb re-called the 5' RACE reads; every CDR3 protein appears as one record, without DNA. This repertoire includes 300,000 to 450,000 distinct CDR3 sequences. Sample: blood. The chain uses TRBV10-3 and TRBJ2-3; TCRdb's D call of TRBD2 is untestable without DNA. The receptor's source is a human donor with ulcerative colitis or Crohn's disease, or a healthy co-twin of an affected twin (not recorded which). Here the CDR3 reads CAIKTSGGAAGTDTQYF.